The 2 T cell receptor beta chains in this list originate from one sample, sequenced in a study of CD8+CD57+ T cells in acquired aplastic anemia. Both TCR beta VDJ combination and CDR3 sequence profiling were carried out. Genomic DNA was the template for this profiling. From the reads, TCRdb called clonotypes with MiXCR, one entry per CDR3 protein. The sample has about 190,000 distinct CDR3 sequences, about half seen once. The sample was sorted CD4+, CD8+, or CD8+CD57+ T cells (not recorded which) from PBMCs. The receptors derive from a human donor in good health, serving as a control.

The V gene is TRBV6-1, the J gene TRBJ2-3, with TRBD2 matching over 12 bases. The J segment lost 4 bases and the V segment lost 7 bases, leaving 6 bases of the junction unmatched. Germline V gene data show CDR1 as MNHNS and CDR2 as SASEGT. The CDR3 spans 15 residues. The DNA for the CDR3 is TGTGCCAGCACTCGACTAGCGGGAGAGGCAGATACGCAGTATTTT. Translated: CASTRLAGEADTQYF.

This clonotype was seen repeatedly, ten times or more. The CDR3 sequence is CAGSPGFNYGYTF. The CDR3 DNA reads as TGTGCTGGAAGCCCGGGGTTTAACTATGGCTACACCTTC. The J gene is TRBJ1-2, the V gene TRBV6-1; D remains unclear. The germline V gene encodes CDR1 MNHNS and CDR2 SASEGT. This CDR3 has 13 amino acids.